This paragraph reports one T cell receptor (beta chain). Its matching antigen is unknown. This entry belongs to a study of blood T cells in healthy people across ages. Overall study results and limits: A strong correlation was found between TCR beta diversity and the percentage of naive T cells. Comparison with aged donors showed that long-lived donors had more naive CD4+ cells and higher diversity.

Trimming took off 7 bases at V and 7 bases at J, with 20 bases between the two ends. The V gene's germline CDR1 is MDHEN and CDR2 SYDVKM. The CDR3 has 16 amino acids. Primers used in a second PCR of roughly 7 to 12 cycles were a sample-barcoded 5' primer and a J-beta primer mix. Unique molecular identifiers of 12 random nucleotides labeled each cDNA. TCRdb fed the 5' RACE reads into MiXCR, producing one record per CDR3 protein. The data contain roughly 1,700,000 distinct CDR3 sequences, roughly 27% of them singletons. The receptor comes from a woman in her twenties or thirties in good health. Sequencing input: blood. The chain joins TRBV28 to TRBJ1-6; D unclear. The CDR3 spells CASTRMGGRTNSPLHF. The CDR3 bases are TGTGCCAGCACACGAATGGGAGGACGGACCAATTCACCCCTCCACTTT. Filled out from reference TRBV28 and TRBJ1-6, the complete variable domain reads DVKVTQSSRYLVKRTGEKVFLECVQDMDHENMFWYRQDPGLGLRLIYFSYDVKMKEKGDIPEGYSVSREKKERFSLILESASTNQTSMYLCASTRMGGRTNSPLHFGNGTRLTVT.